The 19 T cell receptor beta chains listed next were all sequenced from one sample in a study of OX40 agonist ivuxolimab in advanced cancers. Generated by immunoSEQ multiplex PCR, the TCRdb table keeps only in-frame clones and is missing some. The sample has fewer than 65,000 clones; just under 90% are singletons. The starting material was CD4+ or CD8+ T cells sorted from blood, obtained in a trial of the OX40 agonist ivuxolimab. The receptors were sampled from an adult with an advanced solid tumor such as melanoma, head and neck, liver or kidney cancer.

The V and J genes are TRBV5-4 and TRBJ2-7; 14 bases fit TRBD2. Germline CDR1 SGHNT, CDR2 YYREEE (reference sequence). This CDR3 has 13 residues. The V gene end was trimmed by 7 bases and the J gene end by 6 bases; junction bases not matched to a gene: 3. This CDR3 is CASGLAGGGEQYF. Here the CDR3 DNA reads TGTGCCAGCGGACTAGCGGGGGGTGGCGAGCAGTACTTC.

CDR3 residues: CASTTGTGTYEQYF. Here the CDR3 DNA reads TGTGCCAGCACGACCGGGACAGGGACCTACGAGCAGTACTTC. V gene TRBV28 combines with J gene TRBJ2-7; 9 nucleotides match TRBD1. This CDR3 contains 14 residues. V shed 7 bases, J shed 2 bases, and the junction held 6 bases outside the gene matches. The germline CDR1 and CDR2 sequences are MDHEN and SYDVKM.

V is TRBV19 and J is TRBJ1-4; D ambiguous. Per the germline V gene, CDR1 is LNHDA and CDR2 is SQIVND (reference sequence). This CDR3 has 15 residues. V lost 3 bases, J lost 3 bases, and 11 bases lay in between. The CDR3 spells CASSILGLANEKLFF. The CDR3 DNA is TGTGCCAGTAGTATTTTGGGATTAGCTAATGAAAAACTGTTTTTT.

The rearrangement uses TRBV7-9 and TRBJ2-3, with D hard to call. Between the trimmed V and J ends, which lost 2 bases and 2 bases, there was a span of 8 bases. The CDR3 extends over 14 amino acids. Germline CDR1 and CDR2: SEHNR and FQNEAQ (reference sequence). In DNA form, the CDR3 reads TGTGCCAGCAGCTTAAGCCAGAACACAGATACGCAGTATTTT. The encoded protein is CASSLSQNTDTQYF.

DNA of the CDR3: TGCAGTGCACACTCTCTCTATGGCTACACCTTC. Protein product: CSAHSLYGYTF. This chain connects TRBV20-1 to TRBJ1-2; no clear D gene. With 6 bases removed from V and 4 bases from J, the gap between germline ends came to 9 bases. Germline CDR1 and CDR2: DFQATT and SNEGSKA (reference sequence). The CDR3 consists of 11 residues.

This chain uses TRBV27 with TRBJ2-7, with 12 positions matching TRBD1. V lost 2 bases and J lost 6; bases outside the gene matches: 8. Looked up from germline, CDR1 is MNHEY and CDR2 is SMNVEV (reference sequence). The CDR3 covers 16 residues. CDR3 region: CASSLHGTGGPLEQYF. The CDR3 region has the DNA TGTGCCAGCAGTTTACACGGGACAGGGGGCCCGCTCGAGCAGTACTTC.

This chain connects TRBV19 to TRBJ2-5; D is unclear. The length of the CDR3 is 11 residues. CDR1 and CDR2 from the germline V gene are LNHDA and SQIVND (reference sequence). Trimming removed 6 bases from V and 4 bases from J, with 6 bases in between. DNA for the CDR3: TGTGCCAGTAGATACGGAGAGACCCAGTACTTC. This codes for CASRYGETQYF.

The chain uses TRBV6-1 and TRBJ2-7; D may be TRBD1 or TRBD2 (5 bases each). V lost 5 bases, J lost 9 bases, and 17 bases lay in between. From germline, CDR1 is MNHNS and CDR2 SASEGT. CDR3 length: 13 amino acids. CDR3 amino acids: CASSNRDLKGQYF. The CDR3 coding sequence is TGTGCCAGCAGTAACCGGGACCTCAAGGGGCAGTACTTC.

The V call is TRBV6-1, the J call TRBJ2-3, with 9 bases matching TRBD2. Germline V gives CDR1 MNHNS, CDR2 SASEGT. The CDR3 spans 14 residues. The V segment lost 3 bases and the J segment 6 bases; nucleotides outside the gene matches: 4. The CDR3 DNA reads TGTGCCAGCAGTGAGGGACTAGCAGGGGATACGCAGTATTTT. Translated: CASSEGLAGDTQYF.

V is TRBV7-9 and J is TRBJ1-6, with D maybe TRBD1 (5 bases). This CDR3 has 17 residues. The V gene lost 0 bases and the J gene lost 10 bases, with 19 bases spanning the gap. Germline V CDR1 and CDR2: SEHNR, FQNEAQ (reference sequence). The CDR3 here is CASSLAGPDLLGSPLHF. In nucleotides, the CDR3 is TGTGCCAGCAGCTTAGCGGGGCCGGACCTCCTGGGATCACCCCTCCACTTT.

This clone appeared a single time. The chain uses TRBV19 and TRBJ1-3; D might be TRBD1 (6 bases). The CDR3 consists of 16 residues. V dropped 3 bases and J dropped 4 bases, with 16 bases sitting between them. Germline V CDR1 and CDR2: LNHDA, SQIVND (reference sequence). CDR3 in amino acids: CASSMLQGRKGNTIYF. CDR3 DNA sequence: TGTGCCAGTAGTATGTTGCAGGGGCGAAAAGGAAACACCATATATTTT.

V gene TRBV6-4 combines with J gene TRBJ2-7; weak D call: TRBD2 (5 bases). There are 13 residues in the CDR3. Trimming cost V 2 bases and J 2 bases, with 7 bases left between them. CDR1 is MRHNA and CDR2 is SNTAGT in the germline V gene. For the CDR3, the DNA is TGTGCCAGCAGTGACAGGGAGCCCTACGAGCAGTACTTC. Protein: CASSDREPYEQYF.

The chain recombines TRBV6-5 with TRBJ2-1; 13 positions match TRBD2. The germline V gene encodes CDR1 MNHEY and CDR2 SVGAGI. V was pared by 4 bases and J by 7 bases, with 7 bases of the junction left unmatched. The CDR3 is 16 amino acids. CDR3 sequence (DNA): TGTGCCAGCAGTTCCAGGACTAGCGGGGGCCTTAATGAGCAGTTCTTC. Translation gives CASSSRTSGGLNEQFF.

The chain recombines TRBV6-5 with TRBJ2-2, with 10 nucleotides matching TRBD1. Per the germline V gene, CDR1 is MNHEY and CDR2 is SVGAGI. CDR3 length: 15 residues. V lost 6 bases and J lost 4; bases outside the gene matches: 5. The CDR3 protein is CASRRQGAGTGELFF. The CDR3 DNA reads as TGTGCCAGCAGACGACAGGGGGCAGGCACCGGGGAGCTGTTTTTT.

This clone was seen just once. The chain combines TRBV9 with TRBJ1-4; TRBD1 is a possible D gene (5 bases). This CDR3 spans 18 amino acids. Trimming removed 4 bases at V and 7 bases at J, with 26 bases between. The V gene's germline CDR1 is SGDLS and CDR2 YYNGEE. CDR3 loop: CASSYRGGSEGFGEKLFF. CDR3 coding DNA: TGTGCCAGCAGCTACCGTGGGGGGTCAGAGGGTTTTGGTGAAAAACTGTTTTTT.

The rearrangement uses TRBV29-1 and TRBJ2-2; D is possibly TRBD1 (6 bases). Germline CDR1 is SQVTM and CDR2 is ANQGSEA. Trimming shortened V by 5 bases and J by 7 bases, and 8 bases separated the two germline ends. This CDR3 contains 11 residues. The CDR3 loop is CSVTDSGELFF. The CDR3 DNA follows: TGCAGCGTTACGGACAGCGGGGAGCTGTTTTTT.

The V and J genes are TRBV25-1 and TRBJ1-1; 10 nucleotides line up with TRBD1. Germline CDR1 is MGHDK and CDR2 is SYGVNS. This CDR3 comprises 13 residues. The J segment lost 4 bases and the V segment lost 9 bases, leaving 5 bases of the junction unmatched. In DNA, the CDR3 is TGTGCCAGTTCCCGGACAGGGGGCACTGAAGCTTTCTTT. Encoded protein: CASSRTGGTEAFF. Full variable domain (rest looked up from reference TRBV25-1 and TRBJ1-1): EADIYQTPRYLVIGTGKKITLECSQTMGHDKMYWYQQDPGMELHLIHYSYGVNSTEKGDLSSESTVSRIRTEHFPLTLESARPSHTSQYLCASSRTGGTEAFFGQGTRLTVV.

The rearrangement uses TRBV14 and TRBJ1-1; D uncertain. Germline CDR1 reads SGHDN; CDR2 reads FVKESK. V was clipped by 5 bases and J by 1 base, with 11 bases between them. This CDR3 is built from 14 residues. Written as DNA, the CDR3 is TGTGCCAGCAGCGACGGGTTGGCGAACACTGAAGCTTTCTTT. Protein sequence: CASSDGLANTEAFF.

The V call is TRBV5-1, the J call TRBJ2-2; D gene uncertain. From germline, CDR1 is SGHRS and CDR2 YFSETQ. This CDR3 is built from 14 residues. V was clipped by 4 bases and J by 6 bases, with 13 bases between them. This CDR3 is CASSPQPGPGELFF. The CDR3, as DNA: TGCGCCAGCAGCCCCCAGCCGGGTCCCGGGGAGCTGTTTTTT.